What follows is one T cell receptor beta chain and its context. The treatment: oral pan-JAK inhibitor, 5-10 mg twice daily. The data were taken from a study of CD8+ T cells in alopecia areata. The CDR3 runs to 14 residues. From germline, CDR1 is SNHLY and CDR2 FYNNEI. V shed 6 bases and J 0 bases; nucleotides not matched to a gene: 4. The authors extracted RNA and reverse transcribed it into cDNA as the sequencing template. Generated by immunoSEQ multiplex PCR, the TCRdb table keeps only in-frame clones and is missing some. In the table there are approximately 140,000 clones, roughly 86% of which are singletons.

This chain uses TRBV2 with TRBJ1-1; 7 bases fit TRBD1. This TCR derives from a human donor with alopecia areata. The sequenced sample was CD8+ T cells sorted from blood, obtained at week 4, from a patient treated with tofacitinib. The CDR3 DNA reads TGTGCCAGCAGGGGGACAGCAATGAACACTGAAGCTTTCTTT. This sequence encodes CASRGTAMNTEAFF.